Listed here are 3 T cell receptor beta chains from one sample, sequenced in a study of blood T cells in healthy people across ages. Next came a second PCR, run for roughly 6 to 11 cycles, which used a sample-barcoded 5' primer along with a J-beta primer mix. In TCRdb, the 5' RACE reads were re-called with MiXCR into one record per CDR3 protein. The profile covers hundreds of thousands of distinct CDR3 sequences, with more than 55% appearing a single time and roughly 25% taken by the ten largest. Sequencing input: blood. Receptors originate from a middle-aged man in good health.

The count of this clonotype is one. The chain uses TRBV28 and TRBJ1-6; 7 positions agree with TRBD1. Per the germline V gene, CDR1 is MDHEN and CDR2 is SYDVKM. V gave up 4 bases and J gave up 4 bases; unmatched junction bases: 7. The CDR3 spans 16 residues. CDR3 amino acids: CASSWVQGQYNSPLHF. The CDR3 region has the DNA TGTGCCAGCAGTTGGGTACAGGGACAGTATAATTCACCCCTCCACTTT.

The V and J genes are TRBV15 and TRBJ2-7; D possibly corresponds to TRBD1 (6 bases). Germline V gives CDR1 LNHNV, CDR2 YYDKDF (reference sequence). The V end was cut by 6 bases, the J end by 1 base, with 19 bases between. CDR3 length: 16 residues. The CDR3 loop reads CATSNTPGTISYEQYF. The DNA of the CDR3 is TGTGCCACCAGTAATACACCCGGGACAATATCCTACGAGCAGTACTTC.

This chain uses TRBV21-1 with TRBJ1-4; TRBD1 reflects the table's D call only, with no check against the DNA. TRBV21-1 is an annotated pseudogene. This CDR3 spans 16 amino acids. The CDR3 here is CASIRRQRRAHEKLFF. In nucleotides, the CDR3 is TGTGCCAGCATCCGTAGACAGCGCCGAGCCCATGAAAAACTGTTTTTT.